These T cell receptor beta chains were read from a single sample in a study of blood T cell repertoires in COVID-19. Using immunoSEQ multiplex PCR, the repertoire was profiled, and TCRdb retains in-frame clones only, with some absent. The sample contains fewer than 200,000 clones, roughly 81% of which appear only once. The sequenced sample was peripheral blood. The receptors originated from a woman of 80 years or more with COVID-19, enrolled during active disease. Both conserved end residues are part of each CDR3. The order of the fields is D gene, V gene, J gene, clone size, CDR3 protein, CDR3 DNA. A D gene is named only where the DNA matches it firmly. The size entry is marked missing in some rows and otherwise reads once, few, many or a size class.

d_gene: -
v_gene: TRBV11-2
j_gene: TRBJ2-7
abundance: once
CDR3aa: CASSLGPGEQYF
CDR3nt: TGTGCCAGCAGCTTAGGCCCCGGGGAGCAGTACTTC

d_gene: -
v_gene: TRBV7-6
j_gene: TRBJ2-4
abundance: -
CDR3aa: CASSAGSGSKNIQYF
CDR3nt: TGTGCCAGCAGCGCGGGGAGCGGGTCCAAAAACATTCAGTACTTC

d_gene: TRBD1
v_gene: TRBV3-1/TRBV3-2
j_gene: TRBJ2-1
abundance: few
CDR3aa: CASRSTGVVWEQFF
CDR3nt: TGTGCCAGCCGCTCGACAGGGGTTGTTTGGGAGCAGTTCTTC

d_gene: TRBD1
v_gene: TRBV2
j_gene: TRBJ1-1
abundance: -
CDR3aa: CASSGTANTEAFF
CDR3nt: TGTGCCAGCTCCGGGACAGCGAACACTGAAGCTTTCTTT

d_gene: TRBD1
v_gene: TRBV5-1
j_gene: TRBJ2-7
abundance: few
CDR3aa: CASSPGQGANYEQYF
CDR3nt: TGCGCCAGCAGCCCGGGACAGGGCGCGAACTACGAGCAGTACTTC

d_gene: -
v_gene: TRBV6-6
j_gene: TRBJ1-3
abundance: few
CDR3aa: CASSYPVGDSGNTIYF
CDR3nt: TGTGCCAGCAGTTACCCGGTAGGGGACTCTGGAAACACCATATATTTT

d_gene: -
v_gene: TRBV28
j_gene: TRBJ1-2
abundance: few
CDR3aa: CASSLLGYRQAYGYTF
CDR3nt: TGTGCCAGCAGTTTATTAGGGTACAGGCAGGCCTACGGCTACACCTTC

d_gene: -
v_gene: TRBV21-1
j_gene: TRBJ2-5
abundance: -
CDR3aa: CASSKEIEGGETQYF
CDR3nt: TGTGCCAGCAGCAAAGAGATAGAGGGAGGGGAGACCCAGTACTTC

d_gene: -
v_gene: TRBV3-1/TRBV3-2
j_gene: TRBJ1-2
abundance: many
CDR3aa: CASSPRQEAGYTF
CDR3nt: TGTGCCAGCAGCCCGAGACAGGAGGCCGGCTACACCTTC

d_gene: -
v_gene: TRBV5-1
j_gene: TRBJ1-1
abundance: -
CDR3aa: CASSKTSNTEAFF
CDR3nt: TGCGCCAGCAGTAAAACCAGTAACACTGAAGCTTTCTTT

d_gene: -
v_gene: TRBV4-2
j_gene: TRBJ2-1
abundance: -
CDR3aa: CASSQEGHGAHYNEQFF
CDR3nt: TGTGCCAGCAGCCAAGAGGGACATGGCGCCCATTACAATGAGCAGTTCTTC

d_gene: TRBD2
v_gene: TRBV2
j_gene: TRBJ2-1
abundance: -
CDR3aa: CASSGSGTTLGFF
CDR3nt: TGTGCCAGCAGTGGTTCCGGGACTACCCTTGGGTTCTTC

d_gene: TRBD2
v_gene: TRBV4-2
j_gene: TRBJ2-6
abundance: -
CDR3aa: CASSQEPGLAGLSGANVLTF
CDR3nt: TGTGCCAGCAGCCAAGAGCCGGGACTAGCGGGTCTCTCTGGGGCCAACGTCCTGACTTTC

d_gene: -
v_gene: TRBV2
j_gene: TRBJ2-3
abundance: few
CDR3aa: CASSYTDTQYF
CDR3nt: TGTGCCAGCAGTTACACAGATACGCAGTATTTT

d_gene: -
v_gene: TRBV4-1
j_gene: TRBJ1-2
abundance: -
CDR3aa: CASSQEQGMGGYTF
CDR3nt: TGCGCCAGCAGCCAAGAACAGGGTATGGGAGGCTACACCTTC

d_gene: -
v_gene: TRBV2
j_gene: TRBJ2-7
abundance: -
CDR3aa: CASSATGSYEQYF
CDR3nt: TGTGCCAGCAGTGCCACAGGGAGCTACGAGCAGTACTTC

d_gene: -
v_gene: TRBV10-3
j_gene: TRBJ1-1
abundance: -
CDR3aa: CAISESSSVRGREAFF
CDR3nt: TGTGCCATCAGTGAGTCCAGTTCGGTGCGGGGACGTGAAGCTTTCTTT

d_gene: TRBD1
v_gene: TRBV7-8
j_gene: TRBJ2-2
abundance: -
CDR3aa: CASSLGTGQIGELFF
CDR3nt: TGTGCCAGCAGCTTAGGGACAGGGCAAATCGGGGAGCTGTTTTTT

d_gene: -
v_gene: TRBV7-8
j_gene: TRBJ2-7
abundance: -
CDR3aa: CASSRRVLYEQYF
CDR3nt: TGTGCCAGCAGTAGGAGGGTCCTCTACGAGCAGTACTTC

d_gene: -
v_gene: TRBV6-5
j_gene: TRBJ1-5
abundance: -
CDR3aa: CASMEGGSNQPQHF
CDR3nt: TGTGCCAGCATGGAGGGTGGGAGCAATCAGCCCCAGCATTTT

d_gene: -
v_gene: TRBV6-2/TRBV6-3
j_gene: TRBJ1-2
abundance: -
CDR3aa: CASSYRRVSGYTF
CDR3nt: TGTGCCAGCAGTTACCGCAGGGTGAGTGGCTACACCTTC

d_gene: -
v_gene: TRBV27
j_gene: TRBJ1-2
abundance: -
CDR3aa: CASSYRGMAPYGYTF
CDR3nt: TGTGCCAGCAGTTATAGGGGCATGGCCCCATATGGCTACACCTTC

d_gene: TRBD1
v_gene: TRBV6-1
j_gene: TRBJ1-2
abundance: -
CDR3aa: CASSEDATGGSSYTF
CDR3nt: TGTGCCAGCAGTGAAGACGCGACAGGGGGCAGTTCCTACACCTTC

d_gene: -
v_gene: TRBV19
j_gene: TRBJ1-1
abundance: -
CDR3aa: CASSYRENTEAFF
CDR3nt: TGTGCCAGTAGTTACCGGGAGAACACTGAAGCTTTCTTT

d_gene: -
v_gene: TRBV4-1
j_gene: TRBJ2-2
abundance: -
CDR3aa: CASSPYSTGELFF
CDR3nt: TGCGCCAGCAGCCCCTACAGCACCGGGGAGCTGTTTTTT

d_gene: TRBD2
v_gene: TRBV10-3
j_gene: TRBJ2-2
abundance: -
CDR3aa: CAIRDGTTHTGELFF
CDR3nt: TGTGCCATCAGAGACGGGACTACCCACACCGGGGAGCTGTTTTTT

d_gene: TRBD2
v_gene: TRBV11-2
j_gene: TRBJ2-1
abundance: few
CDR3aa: CASSLAGGGYNEQFF
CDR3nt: TGTGCCAGCAGCTTAGCGGGAGGAGGCTACAATGAGCAGTTCTTC

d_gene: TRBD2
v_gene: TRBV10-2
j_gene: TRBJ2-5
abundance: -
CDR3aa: CASSESGGHWETQYF
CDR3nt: TGCGCCAGCAGTGAATCGGGAGGCCATTGGGAGACCCAGTACTTC

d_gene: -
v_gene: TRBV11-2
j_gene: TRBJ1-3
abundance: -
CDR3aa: CASSPTGWSGNTIYF
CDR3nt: TGTGCCAGCAGCCCAACCGGGTGGTCTGGAAACACCATATATTTT

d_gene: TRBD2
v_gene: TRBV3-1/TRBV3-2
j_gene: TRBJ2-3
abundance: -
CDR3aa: CASSHRGLAGTDTQYF
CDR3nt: TGTGCCAGCAGCCACCGGGGACTAGCCGGCACAGATACGCAGTATTTT

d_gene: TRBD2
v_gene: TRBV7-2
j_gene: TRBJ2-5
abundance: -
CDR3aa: CASSLRLAGEAETQYF
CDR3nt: TGTGCCAGCAGCTTAAGATTAGCGGGAGAAGCAGAGACCCAGTACTTC

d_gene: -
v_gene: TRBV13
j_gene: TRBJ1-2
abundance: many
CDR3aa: CASSVGTGNYGYTF
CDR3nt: TGTGCCAGCAGCGTCGGGACTGGAAACTATGGCTACACCTTC

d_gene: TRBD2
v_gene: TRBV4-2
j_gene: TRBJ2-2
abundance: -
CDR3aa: CASSQEAGAHTGELFF
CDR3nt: TGTGCCAGCAGCCAAGAGGCGGGAGCTCACACCGGGGAGCTGTTTTTT

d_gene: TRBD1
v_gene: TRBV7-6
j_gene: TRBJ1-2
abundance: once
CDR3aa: CASSPAGTGHGYTF
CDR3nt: TGTGCCAGCAGCCCAGCCGGGACAGGGCATGGCTACACCTTC

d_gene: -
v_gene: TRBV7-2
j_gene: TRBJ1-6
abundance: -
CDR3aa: CASSLDHSYNSPLHF
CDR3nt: TGTGCCAGCAGCTTAGATCACTCCTATAATTCACCCCTCCACTTT

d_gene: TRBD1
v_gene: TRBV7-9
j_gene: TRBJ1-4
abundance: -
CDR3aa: CASSLGTGAEKLFF
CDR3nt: TGTGCCAGCAGCTTAGGGACAGGGGCTGAAAAACTGTTTTTT

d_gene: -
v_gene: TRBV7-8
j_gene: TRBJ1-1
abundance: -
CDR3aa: CASSLASVTFF
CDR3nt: TGTGCCAGCAGCTTAGCCAGCGTGACTTTCTTT

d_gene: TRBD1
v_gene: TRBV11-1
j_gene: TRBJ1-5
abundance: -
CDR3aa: CASSTGGSQPQHF
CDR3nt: TGTGCCAGCAGCACAGGGGGCAGCCAGCCCCAGCATTTT

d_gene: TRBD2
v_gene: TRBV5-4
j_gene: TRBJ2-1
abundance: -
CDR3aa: CASSPQSGNPNNEQFF
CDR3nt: TGTGCCAGCAGCCCGCAGAGCGGGAACCCAAACAATGAGCAGTTCTTC

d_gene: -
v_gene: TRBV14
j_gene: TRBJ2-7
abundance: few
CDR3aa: CASSQDWNRFYEQYF
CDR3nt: TGTGCCAGCAGCCAAGATTGGAACAGGTTCTACGAGCAGTACTTC